This T cell receptor (beta chain) was profiled in a study of glioma-infiltrating T cells. Germline V lookup: CDR1 MNHNS, CDR2 SASEGT. V dropped 4 bases and J dropped 4 bases, with 16 bases sitting between them. The CDR3 totals 15 residues. TCR alpha and beta CDR3 regions were amplified from RNA using iRepertoire nested multiplex PCR. Tissue mRNA or PBMC total RNA, about 95-450 ng, went into one-step reverse transcription and amplification. One entry per CDR3 protein results from TCRdb running MiXCR on the multiplex PCR reads. The table lists 150,000 or so distinct CDR3 sequences, around 42% of them singletons. Study-wide results and limits: Non-neoplastic patients had below-expected tissue-blood divergence, while all gliomas exceeded expectation. Only very few CDR3 sequences appeared in both tissue and blood.

This clonotype has only one observation. The antigen is undetermined. A much larger clone lies a single base off, so this may be a read error. The receptor comes from a human donor with low-grade glioma or glioblastoma, undergoing nonglioma brain surgery, or in good health (not recorded which). This chain connects TRBV6-1 to TRBJ1-1; D uncertain. Input material: glioma tissue, nonneoplastic brain tissue, or PBMCs (not recorded which). The CDR3: CASSATRRLSTEAFF. CDR3 sequence (DNA): TGTGCCAGCAGTGCCACACGGAGGCTGAGCACTGAAGCTTTCTTT.